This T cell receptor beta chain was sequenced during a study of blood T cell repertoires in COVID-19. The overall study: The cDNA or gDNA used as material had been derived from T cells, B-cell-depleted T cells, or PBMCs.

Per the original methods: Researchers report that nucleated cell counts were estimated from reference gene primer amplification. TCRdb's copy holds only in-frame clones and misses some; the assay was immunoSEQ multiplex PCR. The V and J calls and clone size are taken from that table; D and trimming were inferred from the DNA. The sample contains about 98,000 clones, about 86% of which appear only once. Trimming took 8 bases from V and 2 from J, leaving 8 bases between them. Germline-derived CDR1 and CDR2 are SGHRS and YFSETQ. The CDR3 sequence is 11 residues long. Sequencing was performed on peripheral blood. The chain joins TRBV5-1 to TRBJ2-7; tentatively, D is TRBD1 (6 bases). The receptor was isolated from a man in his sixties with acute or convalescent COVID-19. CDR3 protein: CASRQAYEQYF. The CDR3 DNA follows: TGCGCCAGTAGACAGGCCTACGAGCAGTACTTC.